This T cell receptor (beta chain) was found in a study of graft-versus-host responses after intestinal transplantation. About this clone: Antigen specificity is unknown.

V lost 6 bases to trimming and J lost 4 bases, with 13 bases between them. The CDR3 is made up of 13 amino acids. Germline CDR1 and CDR2: LNHDA and SQIVND (reference sequence). Clones were sequenced by immunoSEQ multiplex PCR, and TCRdb holds only the in-frame ones, with some missing. The table records over 85,000 clones, about 93% of them present only once. This rearrangement joins TRBV19 to TRBJ2-7; weak D call: TRBD2 (6 bases). The sequencing used unstimulated CD8+ T cells sorted from spleen or lymph node cells, collected before intestinal transplant. This TCR derives from a human donor who received an intestinal transplant. The CDR3 region is CASSSGTVYEQYF. The CDR3 bases are TGTGCCAGTAGCTCAGGGACTGTTTACGAGCAGTACTTC.